This T cell receptor (beta chain) was profiled in a study of long-term antiretroviral therapy in people with HIV. Overall study results and limits: Older ART regimens may have been in use when blood was drawn between about 2003 and 2017. CDR3 length ranges were narrower in HIV repertoires than in controls. Documentation of ART adherence, viral resistance or therapy changes was absent.

None of the participants with HIV were treated outside the United States. Assay version v3.0 of immunoSEQ was used, and it was run at survey level. Assay: immunoSEQ multiplex PCR; the TCRdb copy retains only in-frame clones and omits some. This table has roughly 25,000 clones, about 79% appearing once. The sample holds a few counts of this clone. The antigen is unknown. The source of this sequence is a man aged 25 to 45 with HIV. The sequencing here drew on unsorted PBMCs, taken 0.7 years before starting antiretroviral therapy.

The CDR3 DNA is TGTGCCAGTCGGCTGGGGGTCGAAAACATTCAGTACTTC. It translates to CASRLGVENIQYF. The chain links TRBV19 to TRBJ2-4; either TRBD1 or TRBD2 may supply D (5 bases each). With 8 bases removed from V and 5 bases from J, the gap between germline ends came to 13 bases. There are 13 residues in the CDR3. Germline assignment: CDR1 LNHDA and CDR2 SQIVND (reference sequence).